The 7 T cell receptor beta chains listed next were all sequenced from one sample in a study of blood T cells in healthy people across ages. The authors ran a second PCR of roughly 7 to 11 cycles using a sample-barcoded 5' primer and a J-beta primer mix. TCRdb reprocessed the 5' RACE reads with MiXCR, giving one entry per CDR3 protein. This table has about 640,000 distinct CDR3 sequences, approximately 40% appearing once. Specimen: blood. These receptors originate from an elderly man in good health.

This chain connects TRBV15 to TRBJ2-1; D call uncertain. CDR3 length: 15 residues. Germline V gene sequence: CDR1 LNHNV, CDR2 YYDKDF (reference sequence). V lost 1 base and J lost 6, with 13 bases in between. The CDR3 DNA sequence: TGTGCCACCAGCAGAGCTGGGATTACCGTCAATGAGCAGTTCTTC. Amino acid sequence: CATSRAGITVNEQFF.

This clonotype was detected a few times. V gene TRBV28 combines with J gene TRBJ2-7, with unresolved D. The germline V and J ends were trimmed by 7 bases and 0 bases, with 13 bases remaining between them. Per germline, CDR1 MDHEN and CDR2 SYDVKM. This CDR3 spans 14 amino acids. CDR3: CASTQSGSSYEQYF. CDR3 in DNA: TGTGCCAGCACCCAATCCGGAAGCTCCTACGAGCAGTACTTC.

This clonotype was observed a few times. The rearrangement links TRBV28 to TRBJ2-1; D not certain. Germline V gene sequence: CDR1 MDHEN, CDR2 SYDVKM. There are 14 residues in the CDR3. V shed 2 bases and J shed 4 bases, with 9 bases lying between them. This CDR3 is CASSLRAGYNEQFF. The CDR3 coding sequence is TGTGCCAGCAGTTTAAGGGCTGGATACAATGAGCAGTTCTTC.

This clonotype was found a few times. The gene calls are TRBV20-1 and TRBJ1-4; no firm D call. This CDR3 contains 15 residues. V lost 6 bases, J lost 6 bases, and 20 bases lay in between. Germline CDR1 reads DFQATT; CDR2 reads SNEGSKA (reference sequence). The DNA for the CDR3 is TGCAGTGCAAGGCCCCCAAGGGCAACCTATGAAAAACTGTTTTTT. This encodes CSARPPRATYEKLFF.

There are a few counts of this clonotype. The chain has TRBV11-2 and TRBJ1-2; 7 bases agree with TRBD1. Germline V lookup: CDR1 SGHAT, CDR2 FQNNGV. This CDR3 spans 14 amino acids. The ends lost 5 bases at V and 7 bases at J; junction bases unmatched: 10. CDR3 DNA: TGTGCCAGCAGCCAAACGCAGGGGGTGGGTGGCTACACCTTC. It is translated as CASSQTQGVGGYTF.

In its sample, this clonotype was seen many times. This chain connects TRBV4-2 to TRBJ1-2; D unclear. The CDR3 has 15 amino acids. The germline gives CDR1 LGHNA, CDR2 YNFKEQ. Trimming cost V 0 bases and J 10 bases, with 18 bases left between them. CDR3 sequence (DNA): TGTGCCAGCAGCCAAGATGTGACGGGAGACGGGGACTACACCTTC. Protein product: CASSQDVTGDGDYTF.

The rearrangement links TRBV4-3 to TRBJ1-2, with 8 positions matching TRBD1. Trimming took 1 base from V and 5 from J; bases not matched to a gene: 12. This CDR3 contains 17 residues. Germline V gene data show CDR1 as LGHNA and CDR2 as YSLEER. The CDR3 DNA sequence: TGCGCCAGCAGCCAAGGGGAGACAGGGGCCGCTTTTTATGGCTACACCTTC. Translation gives CASSQGETGAAFYGYTF.